This T cell receptor (beta chain) was recovered during a study of CD8+ T cells in alopecia areata. For the study at large: Dosing with tofacitinib proceeded for 6 to 18 months, followed by 6 months off drug.

Noted treatment: oral pan-JAK inhibitor, 5-10 mg twice daily. PBMCs served as the source from which CD4+ and CD8+ T cells were sorted. There are a few counts of this clone. What it recognizes is unknown. General study findings and limits: With tofacitinib ongoing, many expanded lesional clones persisted in both scalp and blood. Normal skin's resident alphabeta T cells are sequenced alongside lesional scalp T cells.

TCR sequencing used cDNA made by reverse transcription of extracted RNA. Profiled with immunoSEQ multiplex PCR; TCRdb holds only in-frame clones, not every one. The sample records 150,000 to 250,000 clones, roughly 50% being singletons. Germline trimming cut 8 bases from V and 6 bases from J; bases unmatched to any gene: 7. This CDR3 spans 13 amino acids. The germline CDR1 and CDR2 sequences are SGHTA and FQGNSA. The receptor was isolated from a human donor with alopecia areata. This specimen consisted of CD4+ T cells sorted from blood, obtained at week 24, from a patient treated with tofacitinib. The chain combines TRBV7-2 with TRBJ2-7; the match to TRBD2 covers 10 bases. The CDR3 loop is CASHPAGGPEQYF. CDR3 sequence (DNA): TGTGCCAGCCATCCAGCGGGAGGGCCCGAGCAGTACTTC.